The subject of this entry is one TCR beta chain. The sample comes from a study of blood T cell repertoires in COVID-19. On the study more broadly: PBMCs, B-cell-depleted T cells, or T cells provided the cDNA or gDNA that made up the material.

The CDR3 contains 12 residues. V lost 8 bases to trimming and J lost 8 bases, with 12 bases between them. Data came from immunoSEQ multiplex PCR; TCRdb stores just in-frame clones and leaves some out. Among approximately 80,000 clones listed, about 87% were seen once. The source is a human donor in a cohort sampled during active COVID-19. The rearrangement joins TRBV12-3 or TRBV12-4 to TRBJ1-4; D call uncertain. The sequenced material came from peripheral blood. CDR3 region: CASVRGGEKLFF. The CDR3 DNA follows: TGTGCCAGCGTTCGGGGTGGCGAAAAACTGTTTTTT.